The present T cell receptor beta chain was sequenced within a study of CD8+ T cells in alopecia areata. The sequencing template was cDNA reverse transcribed from extracted RNA. The assay was immunoSEQ multiplex PCR, and TCRdb's table has in-frame clones only and misses some. The sample holds approximately 58,000 clones; about 40% are singletons and the top ten take approximately 50%. Germline V CDR1 and CDR2: SEHNR, FQNEAQ (reference sequence). This CDR3 contains 11 residues. The V and J ends lost 8 bases and 14 bases, in that order; junction bases with no gene match: 8. This receptor was identified in a human donor with alopecia areata. Sequencing was done on a sample of NKG2D-low CD8+ T cells sorted from blood. The rearrangement links TRBV7-9 to TRBJ2-1, with 8 bases fitting TRBD2. In nucleotides, the CDR3 is TGTGCCAGCGAGGTTAGCGGGAAGGAGTTCTTC. Protein product: CASEVSGKEFF.